This T cell receptor delta chain was profiled in a study of gamma delta lymphoproliferative disorders and STAT genes. Across the whole study: Gamma-chain libraries were built from at least 50 ng of genomic DNA with the LymphoTrack Dx TCRG Assay. The EuroClonality-NGS protocol was used to prepare delta libraries. General study results and limits: Apart from two gamma clonotypes, major patient clonotypes were public.

The germline V and J ends were trimmed by 0 bases and 1 base, with 20 bases remaining between them. Per the germline V gene, CDR1 is GEAIGNYY and CDR2 is EKD. There are 18 residues in the CDR3. This clone was recorded a few times. The antigen is undetermined. A read error likely explains why the TCRdb protein, taken from a much larger clone, differs from this DNA's translation at residue 10; the protein shown is translated from the DNA. PBMCs from patients and controls supplied the genomic DNA for sequencing. Controls were healthy adult blood donors matched for age and sex. TCRdb reanalysed the multiplex PCR reads with CATT. Here the sample spans around 880 delta-chain clones, approximately 1.5% being singletons.

The chain recombines TRDV2 with TRDJ1; possible D gene TRDD3, 6 bases. The receptor was derived from a human donor in good health. The source material was blood. CDR3 loop: CACDTVPLGTLGTDKLIF. The CDR3 nucleotides read TGTGCCTGTGACACCGTTCCGCTGGGGACATTGGGCACCGATAAACTCATCTTT.